The next 21 T cell receptor beta chains were all read from a single sample in a study of T cells in Graves' hyperthyroidism and ophthalmopathy (dated by TCRdb to about 2019). The library was generated by multiplex PCR. The listed sequencing device is Illumina HiSeq 2000. TCR beta CDR3 regions were amplified from RNA transcripts. The TCR CDR3 was subjected to a first round of RT-PCR using the HTBI primer set and the Qiagen OneStep RT-PCR kit. TCRdb handled the public reads itself, with Q25 trimming in fastp and clone calling in MiXCR, and kept productive beta chains. Here each entry gathers all rows of one CDR3 protein and keeps the most common genes and DNA. The sample table shows more than 50,000 distinct CDR3 sequences, and approximately 50% are seen once. Of the sample, approximately 13% is held by the ten largest clones. Sequencing input: blood. These receptors originate from a woman aged 25 to 39 with Graves' ophthalmopathy.

Concerning this clonotype itself: Because it lacks the conserved phenylalanine or tryptophan at the end, this CDR3 is likely a read error. This chain links TRBV9 with TRBJ1-5; TRBD1 matches 8 bases. This CDR3 contains 13 residues. Germline lookup yields CDR1 SGDLS and CDR2 YYNGEE. The CDR3 spells CASSQQGDQPQHC. In DNA, the CDR3 is TGCGCCAGCAGCCAACAGGGGGATCAGCCCCAGCATTGT.

This sequence joins TRBV29-1 and TRBJ1-1; D not resolved. The CDR3 covers 13 residues. The V and J ends lost 1 base and 4 bases respectively, with 10 bases between them. Germline CDR1 reads SQVTM; CDR2 reads ANQGSEA. The CDR3 bases are TGCAGCGTTGAAGGAGGCCCGGGCACTGAAGCTTTCTTT. Its translation: CSVEGGPGTEAFF. Variable domain in full (rest from reference TRBV29-1 and TRBJ1-1): SAVISQKPSRDICQRGTSLTIQCQVDSQVTMMFWYRQQPGQSLTLIATANQGSEATYESGFVIDKFPISRPNLTFSTLTVSNMSPEDSSIYLCSVEGGPGTEAFFGQGTRLTVV.

This clonotype was recorded at least ten times. V is TRBV13 and J is TRBJ2-1; D tentatively fits TRBD1 or TRBD2 (5 bases each). This CDR3 is 15 amino acids long. V was clipped by 1 base and J by 7 bases, with 14 bases between them. Germline CDR1 and CDR2: PRHDT and FYEKMQ (reference sequence). The CDR3 sequence is CASSLDLGGGNEQFF. The CDR3 DNA is TGTGCCAGCAGCTTAGATTTAGGTGGGGGTAATGAGCAGTTCTTC.

The chain combines TRBV7-9 with TRBJ1-3; D is unclear. CDR1 and CDR2 from the germline V gene are SEHNR and FQNEAQ (reference sequence). The CDR3 contains 13 residues. The V and J ends lost 3 bases and 4 bases respectively, with 7 bases between them. The CDR3 coding sequence is TGTGCCAGCAGCTTCCCGCCAGGAAACACCATATATTTT. It translates to CASSFPPGNTIYF. Full variable domain (outside the CDR3, taken from reference TRBV7-9 and TRBJ1-3): DTGVSQNPRHKITKRGQNVTFRCDPISEHNRLYWYRQTLGQGPEFLTYFQNEAQLEKSRLLSDRFSAERPKGSFSTLEIQRTEQGDSAMYLCASSFPPGNTIYFGEGSWLTVV.

Remarks on this clonotype: The germline gene is not matched at one end of the junction; a read error may be the cause. The chain couples TRBV5-1 to TRBJ1-4, with TRBD1 as a possible D gene (5 bases). There are 15 residues in the CDR3. Germline V gene sequence: CDR1 SGHRS, CDR2 YFSETQ. As DNA, the CDR3 is TGCGCCAGCAGAGAGACAGTTGCAACTAATGAGAAACTGCTTTTT. Protein product: CASRETVATNEKLLF.

By proportion, this clonotype is medium-sized. The chain carries TRBV25-1 and TRBJ1-2; 10 nucleotides agree with TRBD1. The germline gives CDR1 MGHDK, CDR2 SYGVNS. The CDR3 loop spans 14 amino acids. After removal of 5 bases from V and 6 bases from J, the junction contained 6 bases not matched to a gene. CDR3 residues: CASSTTGGANGYTF. The CDR3, as DNA: TGTGCCAGCAGTACGACAGGGGGCGCGAATGGCTACACCTTC.

The chain joins TRBV7-2 to TRBJ2-5; 10 bases line up with TRBD2. V lost 1 base and J lost 2; bases outside the gene matches: 4. Germline CDR1 reads SGHTA; CDR2 reads FQGNSA. CDR3 length: 16 residues. CDR3 amino acids: CASSLDASGGQETQYF. DNA of the CDR3: TGTGCCAGCAGCTTAGATGCTAGCGGGGGACAAGAGACCCAGTACTTC.

The CDR3, as DNA: TGCAGTGCTAAACGGGGTTTAGAGACCCAGTACTTC. Translated, it gives CSAKRGLETQYF. V gene TRBV20-1 combines with J gene TRBJ2-5, with a weak D call TRBD2 (5 bases). Between the trimmed V and J ends, which lost 4 bases and 4 bases, there was a span of 10 bases. The CDR3 length is 12 residues. Germline CDR1 and CDR2: DFQATT and SNEGSKA (reference sequence).

Notes on this clonotype: Likely a read error: the CDR3 ends without its conserved phenylalanine or tryptophan. The CDR3 region is CATSQGIENIQYC. CDR3 coding DNA: TGTGCCACCTCACAGGGGATCGAAAACATTCAGTACTGC. The chain is built from TRBV28 and TRBJ2-4; 7 bases are shared with TRBD1. The trim removed 10 bases at V and 5 bases at J, leaving 8 bases unmatched. Germline loops: CDR1 MDHEN, CDR2 SYDVKM. The CDR3 totals 13 residues.

This clonotype was counted ten times or more. V usage is TRBV27 and J usage is TRBJ2-5; either TRBD1 or TRBD2 may fit D (5 bases each). There are 13 residues in the CDR3. Trimming stripped 5 bases from V and 9 bases from J, with 16 bases between. Germline V gives CDR1 MNHEY, CDR2 SMNVEV (reference sequence). In DNA form, the CDR3 reads TGTGCCAGCAGTCCCGGGGCCCAAAGGGCCCAGTACTTC. It is translated as CASSPGAQRAQYF.

V is TRBV15 and J is TRBJ2-2; tentatively, D is TRBD2 (6 bases). The length of the CDR3 is 16 residues. Germline V gives CDR1 LNHNV, CDR2 YYDKDF (reference sequence). Trimming shortened V by 0 bases and J by 8 bases, and 16 bases separated the two germline ends. This CDR3 reads CATSRESRDSAGELFF. CDR3 bases: TGTGCCACCAGCAGAGAGTCTCGGGACTCGGCTGGGGAGCTGTTTTTT.

The rearrangement joins TRBV7-3 to TRBJ2-2; D remains unclear. The CDR3 extends over 14 amino acids. Germline V gives CDR1 SGHTA, CDR2 FQGTGA. V dropped 1 base and J dropped 6 bases, with 9 bases sitting between them. CDR3 in amino acids: CASSLKQAAGELFF. The DNA of the CDR3 is TGTGCCAGCAGCTTAAAGCAGGCGGCCGGGGAGCTGTTTTTT.

The chain combines TRBV2 with TRBJ2-2; D is perhaps TRBD2 (7 bases). Trimming removed 7 bases from V and 8 bases from J, with 23 bases in between. This CDR3 has 16 residues. Germline V gene sequence: CDR1 SNHLY, CDR2 FYNNEI. The CDR3 DNA follows: TGTGCCAGCACAAGGGGGGGGATCGGCATCACTGGGGAGCTGTTTTTT. It specifies CASTRGGIGITGELFF.

This clonotype was observed a few times. The chain joins TRBV28 to TRBJ1-2, with 7 bases lining up with TRBD1. V lost 2 bases to trimming and J lost 8 bases; unmatched junction nucleotides: 5. CDR1 and CDR2 from the germline V gene are MDHEN and SYDVKM. The CDR3 totals 13 residues. Here the CDR3 reads CASSLIRGMGYTF. CDR3 DNA sequence: TGTGCCAGCAGTTTAATCAGGGGGATGGGCTACACCTTC.

V usage is TRBV25-1 and J usage is TRBJ2-1, with 8 bases aligning to TRBD2. CDR1 is MGHDK and CDR2 is SYGVNS in the germline V gene. Trimming at V came to 1 base and at J to 9 bases, leaving 14 bases not matched to a gene. This CDR3 has 17 residues. The CDR3 here is CASSESNAGGLHGEQFF. The CDR3 bases are TGTGCCAGCAGTGAATCGAATGCGGGAGGACTTCATGGTGAGCAGTTCTTC.

This clonotype showed up many times. The rearrangement joins TRBV6-1 to TRBJ1-5; D unresolved. Trimming cost V 4 bases and J 5 bases, with 6 bases left between them. The germline gives CDR1 MNHNS, CDR2 SASEGT. The CDR3 is 12 amino acids. The DNA for the CDR3 is TGTGCCAGCAGTGGGTTAGATCAGCCCCAGCATTTT. Translation gives CASSGLDQPQHF.

The gene calls are TRBV15 and TRBJ2-7; a possible D gene is TRBD1 (6 bases). The germline V gene has CDR1 LNHNV and CDR2 YYDKDF (reference sequence). V was trimmed by 3 bases and J by 3 bases, leaving 12 bases between them. The CDR3 extends over 14 amino acids. The CDR3 loop is CATSSEGQRYEQYF. The CDR3 DNA reads TGTGCCACCAGCAGCGAAGGACAGCGCTACGAGCAGTACTTC.

In its sample, this clonotype was seen many times. This chain links TRBV6-4 with TRBJ2-1; D gene ambiguous. The length of the CDR3 is 15 residues. Germline V CDR1 and CDR2: MRHNA, SNTAGT. The V end was cut by 3 bases, the J end by 2 bases, with 11 bases between. The CDR3 nucleotides are TGTGCCAGCAGTGAAGATTGGTACCCCTACAATGAGCAGTTCTTC. The encoded protein is CASSEDWYPYNEQFF.

Concerning this clonotype itself: The CDR3 carries no conserved terminal phenylalanine or tryptophan, so it likely arises from a read error. V and J are TRBV20-1 and TRBJ2-4; the D gene is possibly TRBD1 (5 bases). Trimming left V 1 base short and J 6 bases short, with 7 bases between. This CDR3 has 12 amino acids. CDR1 and CDR2 from the germline V gene are DFQATT and SNEGSKA (reference sequence). CDR3 nucleotide sequence: TGCAGTGCTAGAGGGCAGGGAAACATTCAGTACTGC. It specifies CSARGQGNIQYC.

To note about this clonotype: Just one base apart from a much larger clone, this may be a read error. CDR3 sequence (DNA): TGTGCCAGCAGTTTGGGACAGCCTAATGAAAAACTGTTTTTT. The encoded protein is CASSLGQPNEKLFF. The chain combines TRBV28 with TRBJ1-4; 7 nucleotides agree with TRBD1. With V trimmed by 3 bases and J by 3 bases, 1 base remained unmatched. The length of the CDR3 is 14 residues. CDR1 MDHEN and CDR2 SYDVKM come from the germline V gene.

This clonotype was seen ten or more times. This sequence joins TRBV12-3 or TRBV12-4 and TRBJ1-1; no firm D call. Trimming cost V 3 bases and J 1 base, with 3 bases left between them. The CDR3 is 12 amino acids. The CDR3 here is CASSFRNTEAFF. DNA of the CDR3: TGTGCCAGCAGTTTTAGGAACACTGAAGCTTTCTTT.